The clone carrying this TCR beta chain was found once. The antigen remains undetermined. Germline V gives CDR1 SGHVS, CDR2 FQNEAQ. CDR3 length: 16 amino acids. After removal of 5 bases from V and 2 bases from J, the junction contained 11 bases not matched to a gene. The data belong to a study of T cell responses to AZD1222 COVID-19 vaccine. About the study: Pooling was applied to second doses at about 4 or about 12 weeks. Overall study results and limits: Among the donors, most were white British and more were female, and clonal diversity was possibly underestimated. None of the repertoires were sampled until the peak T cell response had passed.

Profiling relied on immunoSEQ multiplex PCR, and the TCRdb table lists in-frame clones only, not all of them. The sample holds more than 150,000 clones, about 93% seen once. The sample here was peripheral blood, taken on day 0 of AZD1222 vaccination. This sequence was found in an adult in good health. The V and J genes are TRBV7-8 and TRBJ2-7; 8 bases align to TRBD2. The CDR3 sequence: CASSRGGSGTAYEQYF. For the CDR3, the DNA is TGTGCCAGCAGCCGAGGTGGTAGCGGGACCGCCTACGAGCAGTACTTC.